The clone carrying this TCR beta chain was counted many times. TCRdb redid the calling of the RT-PCR reads with MiXCR, one entry per CDR3 protein. The table includes about 650,000 distinct CDR3 sequences, 15% to 18% detected once. The sample belongs to a study of response to subunit inactivated influenza vaccine. The sequence came from a man between 45 and 60 years old who received an inactivated influenza vaccine. The material sequenced was PBMCs from blood, taken approximately 13 days after vaccination.

The CDR3 region has the DNA TGTGCCAGCAGTTACGCCTCCATGAACGGCCAAGAGACCCAGTACTTC. It yields the protein CASSYASMNGQETQYF. The chain joins TRBV6-5 to TRBJ2-5; the D is unclear. Deletions cut 2 bases from V and 1 base from J, with 14 bases between. The germline V gene encodes CDR1 MNHEY and CDR2 SVGAGI. There are 16 residues in the CDR3.